The entry that follows covers one TCR beta chain sequence. This CDR3 has 11 amino acids. V was pared by 5 bases and J by 12 bases, with 5 bases of the junction left unmatched. Germline CDR1 PRHDT, CDR2 FYEKMQ (reference sequence). Generated by immunoSEQ multiplex PCR, the TCRdb table keeps only in-frame clones and is missing some. The repertoire includes about 59,000 clones, about 93% of them detected once, and 2.5% to 3.5% sits in the top ten. The data belong to a study of T cell changes during pregnancy in multiple sclerosis. This receptor was taken from a female donor in good health, enrolled as a control in a pregnancy study. The source was peripheral blood, collected in the third trimester of pregnancy. This chain uses TRBV13 with TRBJ2-7, with TRBD1 matching over 9 bases. CDR3 loop: CASSGGQGWYF. The CDR3 nucleotides are TGTGCCAGCAGCGGAGGACAGGGGTGGTACTTC.